This T cell receptor (beta chain) was captured in a study of early T cells in non-severe SARS-CoV-2 infection (dated by TCRdb to 2020 to 2022). Broadly, across the study: Because TCR sequencing was done on bulk RNA from unsorted whole blood, the alpha and beta chains could not be paired. Beyond this particular receptor, the publication reports: VDJdb matching was skewed toward anti-spike CD8 responses and likely underestimated virus-specific expansions, missing private and CD4 specificities.

Regarding this clonotype: It lacks a known antigen. Base qualities were left out, and no much larger clone turns up one base away.

Set within a cohort of healthcare workers in London, UK, this nested case-control study involved weekly PCR testing of nasopharyngeal swabs along with blood sampling. Healthcare workers were recruited during the week of the UK lockdown, between 23 and 31 March 2020, and followed weekly for up to roughly 15 weeks. Including the terminal cysteine and phenylalanine, the CDR3 comprises 15 residues. The kept DNA is CDR3 alone, 45 bases in frame from the first base. For CDR1 and CDR2, the germline V gene lists MDHEN and SYDVKM. The V and J ends are trimmed by 5 bases and 2 bases, leaving 15 bases between them. Receptor amplification or capture employed 5' RACE. Instrument used: NextSeq 500. In the TCR library protocol, unique molecular identifiers were attached to individual cDNA molecules to correct for PCR bias and sequencing error. Both TCR alpha and beta chains were sequenced, and tight co-correlation was observed between alpha and beta sequence abundances in each sample. In the source study's methods: V gene, J gene and CDR3 annotation of TCR sequences was performed with Decombinator V4. TCRs were defined as expanded if a significant change between any two time points was detected under a Poisson model with p below 0.0001. TCR abundances were normalised to the total number of TCRs sequenced per sample and expressed as counts per million. MAIT TCRs were defined by TRAV1-2 paired with TRAJ12, TRAJ20 or TRAJ33, and iNKT TCRs by TRAV10 paired with TRAJ18. VDJdb, accessed 1 November 2021, was searched for CMV, EBV and SARS-CoV-2 annotated TCRs, excluding TCRs annotated for multiple antigens. TCRdb took the public reads, trimmed them with fastp at Q25, ran MiXCR for clone calling and kept in-frame beta chains. CDR3 protein sequences are deduplicated, and each keeps its most common genes and DNA. The V and J calls were determined by TCRdb, not by the authors. This sample lists about 99,000 distinct CDR3 sequences; around a sixth were detected once. In total, the top ten clones hold around 1.3% of the sample.

The V and J genes are TRBV28 and TRBJ1-2; the D gene cannot be named for sure. Sequenced input: whole blood. This TCR derives from an adult who was a healthcare worker with PCR-confirmed SARS-CoV-2 infection or an uninfected control (not recorded which). The DNA reads as follows: TGTGCCAGCAGTCCTAATCGGGCGGGGAACTATGGCTACACCTTC. Translated, this gives CASSPNRAGNYGYTF.